These 29 T cell receptor beta chains came from one sample sequenced in a study of OX40 agonist ivuxolimab in advanced cancers. The assay was immunoSEQ multiplex PCR, and TCRdb's table has in-frame clones only and misses some. The sample includes 40,000 or so clones, about 83% of them seen just once. The source was CD4+ or CD8+ T cells sorted from blood, collected in a trial of the OX40 agonist ivuxolimab. The receptors derive from an adult with an advanced solid tumor such as melanoma, head and neck, liver or kidney cancer.

The V call is TRBV9, the J call TRBJ2-5, with 9 bases aligning to TRBD2. Per the germline V gene, CDR1 is SGDLS and CDR2 is YYNGEE. V lost 4 bases to trimming and J lost 2 bases; unmatched junction nucleotides: 18. CDR3 length: 19 amino acids. This chain's CDR3 is CASSRGGGGASPRQETQYF. For the CDR3, the DNA is TGTGCCAGCAGCAGAGGGGGCGGGGGGGCCTCCCCGAGACAAGAGACCCAGTACTTC.

The genes are TRBV28 and TRBJ1-2; D perhaps matches TRBD1 (5 bases). This CDR3 spans 16 amino acids. The germline CDR1 and CDR2 sequences are MDHEN and SYDVKM. With 8 bases removed from V and 2 bases from J, the gap between germline ends came to 21 bases. As DNA, the CDR3 is TGTGCCAGCGGGGCCGTCCCGATAGGGGTCAACTATGGCTACACCTTC. Its translation is CASGAVPIGVNYGYTF.

This clone has only one observation. Other nucleotide sequences from this sample produce the same CDR3. This rearrangement joins TRBV5-6 to TRBJ2-7; D is unresolved. This CDR3 spans 15 amino acids. V was clipped by 0 bases and J by 0 bases, with 10 bases between them. Per germline, CDR1 SGHDT and CDR2 YYEEEE. DNA of the CDR3: TGTGCCAGCAGCTTGGGCGGCTTAAGCTCCTACGAGCAGTACTTC. Amino acids: CASSLGGLSSYEQYF.

The gene calls are TRBV30 and TRBJ1-1; D is perhaps TRBD1 (6 bases). Germline V gene lookup returns CDR1 GTSNPN and CDR2 SVGIG (reference sequence). This CDR3 has 14 residues. The ends were cut back, 0 bases at V and 4 bases at J, with 12 bases in the middle. CDR3 sequence: CAWSVLGAATEAFF. The CDR3 nucleotides are TGTGCCTGGAGTGTACTGGGGGCAGCCACTGAAGCTTTCTTT. The variable domain in full, completed from reference TRBV30 and TRBJ1-1, reads SQTIHQWPATLVQPVGSPLSLECTVEGTSNPNLYWYRQAAGRGLQLLFYSVGIGQISSEVPQNLSASRPQDRQFILSSKKLLLSDSGFYLCAWSVLGAATEAFFGQGTRLTVV.

The chain is built from TRBV5-4 and TRBJ2-7; TRBD2 aligns across 7 bases. The CDR3 contains 14 residues. Looked up from germline, CDR1 is SGHNT and CDR2 is YYREEE (reference sequence). The trim removed 4 bases at V and 5 bases at J, leaving 9 bases unmatched. The CDR3, as DNA: TGTGCCAGCAGCGAGGGCGGGAGTGGAAACGAGCAGTACTTC. It translates to CASSEGGSGNEQYF. Drawing the rest from reference TRBV5-4 and TRBJ2-7, the complete variable domain is ETGVTQSPTHLIKTRGQQVTLRCSSQSGHNTVSWYQQALGQGPQFIFQYYREEENGRGNFPPRFSGLQFPNYSSELNVNALELDDSALYLCASSEGGSGNEQYFGPGTRLTVT.

This clone appeared a single time. J is TRBJ2-1 and V is TRBV14; TRBD2 aligns across 10 bases. Germline V CDR1 and CDR2: SGHDN, FVKESK. Trimming cost V 3 bases and J 6 bases; bases outside gene matches: 17. The CDR3 consists of 19 residues. CDR3 sequence (DNA): TGTGCCAGCAGCCAGTTAAGGGGAGCGGGGGGGCCTCAAAGCAATGAGCAGTTCTTC. Protein product: CASSQLRGAGGPQSNEQFF.

This chain connects TRBV19 to TRBJ2-4; 9 bases match TRBD1. CDR1 LNHDA and CDR2 SQIVND come from the germline V gene (reference sequence). CDR3 length: 17 residues. The V and J ends lost 5 bases and 0 bases, in that order; junction bases with no gene match: 8. Written as DNA, the CDR3 is TGTGCCAGTAGTCCTGGGACAGGGATCTTAGCCAAAAACATTCAGTACTTC. It specifies CASSPGTGILAKNIQYF.

The J gene is TRBJ2-1, the V gene TRBV19; no reliable D call. V was shortened by 4 bases and J by 5 bases, with 9 bases between the two germline ends. Per the germline V gene, CDR1 is LNHDA and CDR2 is SQIVND (reference sequence). The CDR3 spans 13 residues. CDR3 in amino acids: CASSTVPNNEQFF. DNA for the CDR3: TGTGCCAGTAGTACAGTACCTAACAATGAGCAGTTCTTC.

This sequence joins TRBV7-6 and TRBJ2-1, with 9 bases that match TRBD1. CDR1 is SGHVS, CDR2 FNYEAQ, per germline. With 3 bases clipped from V and 7 bases from J, the junction kept 10 bases outside the gene matches. There are 16 residues in the CDR3. CDR3 region: CASSFLPGQGVNEQFF. CDR3 bases: TGTGCCAGCAGCTTCCTCCCGGGACAGGGCGTTAATGAGCAGTTCTTC.

The V and J genes are TRBV4-1 and TRBJ2-7, with D uncertain. Germline V gene data show CDR1 as MGHRA and CDR2 as YSYEKL. The length of the CDR3 is 11 residues. V lost 1 base, J lost 6 bases, and 4 bases lay in between. CDR3 in DNA: TGCGCCAGCAGCCAAGGAAGCGAGCAGTACTTC. Its protein product is CASSQGSEQYF.

The V call is TRBV5-6, the J call TRBJ1-5, with TRBD1 as a possible D gene (6 bases). CDR1 SGHDT and CDR2 YYEEEE come from the germline V gene. This CDR3 comprises 17 residues. Trimming shortened V by 0 bases and J by 4 bases, and 17 bases separated the two germline ends. DNA for the CDR3: TGTGCCAGCAGCTTGGGAGGGGCACAGGGATATAATCAGCCCCAGCATTTT. Residues: CASSLGGAQGYNQPQHF.

This chain links TRBV5-4 with TRBJ2-7; tentatively, D is TRBD1 (6 bases). The germline V gene encodes CDR1 SGHNT and CDR2 YYREEE (reference sequence). CDR3 length equals 15 residues. Deletions cut 7 bases from V and 5 bases from J, with 22 bases between. The CDR3 DNA sequence: TGTGCCAGCTCATCGGAGCAGGGGATTCGGAACGAGCAGTACTTC. Translating it yields CASSSEQGIRNEQYF.

In this sample, this clone turned up once. The chain carries TRBV28 and TRBJ1-3; no clear D gene. The V end was cut by 3 bases, the J end by 8 bases, with 8 bases between. Germline values: CDR1 MDHEN, CDR2 SYDVKM. This CDR3 has 12 amino acids. Here the CDR3 reads CASSLSEDTIYF. The CDR3 DNA sequence: TGTGCCAGCAGTTTGTCTGAGGACACCATATATTTT.

The chain recombines TRBV5-1 with TRBJ2-5; no clear D gene. CDR1 and CDR2 from the germline V gene are SGHRS and YFSETQ. The CDR3 extends over 15 amino acids. Trimming left V 3 bases short and J 2 bases short, with 14 bases between. For the CDR3, the DNA is TGCGCCAGCAGCTCCGTACAAGCGAGACAAGAGACCCAGTACTTC. Amino acids: CASSSVQARQETQYF.

The chain uses TRBV5-8 and TRBJ2-3, with 10 bases lining up with TRBD2. V lost 5 bases, J lost 5 bases, and 8 bases stayed unmatched. This CDR3 comprises 15 residues. CDR1 and CDR2 from the germline V gene are SGHTS and YDEGEE. The CDR3 nucleotides are TGTGCCAGCAGGCCCCTAGCGGGGGTACTAGATACGCAGTATTTT. It yields the protein CASRPLAGVLDTQYF.

The chain's CDR3 is CASSPRTAEAFF. CDR3 bases: TGTGCCAGCAGTCCCCGGACCGCGGAAGCTTTCTTT. The chain employs TRBV6-1 and TRBJ1-1, with no clear D. The CDR3 consists of 12 residues. Germline CDR1 is MNHNS and CDR2 is SASEGT. Trimming pared 5 bases from V and 8 bases from J, leaving 12 bases between.

V usage is TRBV6-5 and J usage is TRBJ2-4; tentatively, D is TRBD1 (6 bases). CDR3 length: 15 amino acids. Germline CDR1 and CDR2: MNHEY and SVGAGI. V was trimmed by 5 bases and J by 0 bases, leaving 11 bases between them. CDR3 amino acids: CASSPGQLAKNIQYF. CDR3 bases: TGTGCCAGCAGTCCCGGACAGCTAGCCAAAAACATTCAGTACTTC.

The CDR3 reads CASSTSSRTGNTIYF. The CDR3, as DNA: TGTGCCAGTAGTACCTCGAGCAGAACCGGAAACACCATATATTTT. The chain has TRBV19 and TRBJ1-3, with D uncertain. The CDR3 sequence is 15 residues long. The germline V gene has CDR1 LNHDA and CDR2 SQIVND (reference sequence). With 4 bases removed from V and 4 bases from J, the gap between germline ends came to 14 bases.

A few counts support this clone. The chain links TRBV5-6 to TRBJ1-2; a possible D gene is TRBD1 (5 bases). CDR3 length: 13 amino acids. CDR1 and CDR2 from the germline V gene are SGHDT and YYEEEE. V dropped 4 bases and J dropped 2 bases, with 9 bases sitting between them. In DNA form, the CDR3 reads TGTGCCAGCAGCCCTACAGGAAACTATGGCTACACCTTC. Translating it yields CASSPTGNYGYTF.

V is TRBV7-2 and J is TRBJ2-7, with TRBD1 identical over 8 bases. The CDR3 has 15 amino acids. The V segment lost 5 bases and the J segment 5 bases; nucleotides outside the gene matches: 11. From germline, CDR1 is SGHTA and CDR2 FQGNSA. The CDR3 reads CASSPEDRVAHEQYF. DNA of the CDR3: TGTGCCAGCAGCCCCGAGGACAGGGTTGCCCACGAGCAGTACTTC.

The chain is built from TRBV5-6 and TRBJ2-4, with D unclear. Trimming left V 4 bases short and J 3 bases short, with 11 bases between. This CDR3 is 14 amino acids long. In germline, CDR1 is SGHDT, CDR2 YYEEEE. The CDR3 region is CASSRGTDKNIQYF. The CDR3 DNA is TGTGCCAGCAGCCGCGGCACAGACAAAAACATTCAGTACTTC.

The chain couples TRBV5-4 to TRBJ2-3, with D hard to call. CDR3 length equals 12 residues. Trimming removed 9 bases at V and 2 bases at J, with 10 bases between. CDR1 and CDR2 (germline): SGHNT, YYREEE (reference sequence). As DNA, the CDR3 is TGTGCCACCTCTCAGAACACAGATACGCAGTATTTT. This codes for CATSQNTDTQYF.

This sequence joins TRBV5-1 and TRBJ2-3, with unresolved D. Trimming stripped 4 bases from V and 4 bases from J, with 13 bases between. Per the germline V gene, CDR1 is SGHRS and CDR2 is YFSETQ. The CDR3 is made up of 14 amino acids. The DNA for the CDR3 is TGCGCCAGCAGCATCTTGGGATCGCCAGATACGCAGTATTTT. Its translation: CASSILGSPDTQYF.

The genes are TRBV2 and TRBJ1-4; TRBD1 agrees at 7 bases. CDR1 SNHLY and CDR2 FYNNEI come from the germline V gene. This CDR3 comprises 16 residues. V lost 4 bases, J lost 8 bases, and 13 bases stayed unmatched. CDR3: CASSGRDRVRGEKLFF. For the CDR3, the DNA is TGTGCCAGCAGTGGGAGAGACAGGGTACGAGGCGAAAAACTGTTTTTT.

The V gene is TRBV6-6, the J gene TRBJ1-5; D might be TRBD1 (5 bases). V was trimmed by 7 bases and J by 4 bases, leaving 14 bases between them. The germline V gene has CDR1 MNHNY and CDR2 SVGAGI (reference sequence). CDR3 length: 14 amino acids. CDR3 region: CASTLGGVNQPQHF. The CDR3 coding sequence is TGTGCCAGCACCCTGGGGGGTGTGAATCAGCCCCAGCATTTT.

This clone appeared once. The chain links TRBV6-1 to TRBJ1-4; the D is unclear. The CDR3 covers 17 residues. V lost 0 bases to trimming and J lost 5 bases, with 16 bases between them. CDR1 MNHNS and CDR2 SASEGT come from the germline V gene. The CDR3 sequence is CASSEARTWRINEKLFF. Written as DNA, the CDR3 is TGTGCCAGCAGTGAAGCGCGAACCTGGCGGATCAATGAAAAACTGTTTTTT.

The chain recombines TRBV7-3 with TRBJ2-3; 10 nucleotides agree with TRBD2. The junction had 0 bases not matched to a gene; V was cut back by 3 bases and J by 3 bases. Germline assignment: CDR1 SGHTA and CDR2 FQGTGA. CDR3 length equals 14 residues. The CDR3 region has the DNA TGTGCCAGCAGCTTTAGCGGGGGGACAGATACGCAGTATTTT. Amino acid sequence: CASSFSGGTDTQYF. The whole variable domain, filled in from reference TRBV7-3 and TRBJ2-3, reads GAGVSQTPSNKVTEKGKYVELRCDPISGHTALYWYRQSLGQGPEFLIYFQGTGAADDSGLPNDRFFAVRPEGSVSTLKIQRTERGDSAVYLCASSFSGGTDTQYFGPGTRLTVL.

This chain uses TRBV28 with TRBJ1-1; maybe TRBD1 (6 bases). CDR3 length: 12 amino acids. The V gene lost 10 bases and the J gene lost 7 bases, with 16 bases spanning the gap. CDR1 and CDR2 (germline): MDHEN, SYDVKM. CDR3: CATMRGVNEAFF. DNA of the CDR3: TGTGCCACCATGAGGGGGGTTAATGAAGCTTTCTTT.

The J gene is TRBJ2-1, the V gene TRBV9; 7 bases align to TRBD2. The V segment lost 0 bases and the J segment 4 bases; nucleotides outside the gene matches: 7. CDR1 is SGDLS, CDR2 YYNGEE, per germline. This CDR3 is built from 16 residues. The CDR3 DNA reads as TGTGCCAGCAGCGTAGTGGCGGGAGTCTCATACAATGAGCAGTTCTTC. Translation: CASSVVAGVSYNEQFF. The variable domain in full, completed from reference TRBV9 and TRBJ2-1, reads DSGVTQTPKHLITATGQRVTLRCSPRSGDLSVYWYQQSLDQGLQFLIQYYNGEERAKGNILERFSAQQFPDLHSELNLSSLELGDSALYFCASSVVAGVSYNEQFFGPGTRLTVL.